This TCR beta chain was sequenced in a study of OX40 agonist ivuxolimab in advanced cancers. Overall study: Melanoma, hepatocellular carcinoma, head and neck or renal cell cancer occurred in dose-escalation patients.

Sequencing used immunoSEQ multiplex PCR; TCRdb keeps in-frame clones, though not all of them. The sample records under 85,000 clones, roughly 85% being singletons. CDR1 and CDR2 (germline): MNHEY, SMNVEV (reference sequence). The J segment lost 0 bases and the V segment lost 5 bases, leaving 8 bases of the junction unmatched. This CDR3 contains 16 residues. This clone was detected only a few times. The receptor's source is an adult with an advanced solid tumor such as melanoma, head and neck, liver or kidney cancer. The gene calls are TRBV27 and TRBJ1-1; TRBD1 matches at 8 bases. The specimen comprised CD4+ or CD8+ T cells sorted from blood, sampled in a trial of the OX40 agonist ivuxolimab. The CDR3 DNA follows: TGTGCCAGCAGTCGACGGACAGGGATCTTGAACACTGAAGCTTTCTTT. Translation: CASSRRTGILNTEAFF.